A single sample gave rise to the 21 T cell receptor beta chains below, sequenced in a study of T cell repertoires in cytomegalovirus infection. Their antigens are not known. TCRdb reanalysed the reads using MiXCR and keeps one entry per CDR3 protein. The table has 110,000 or so distinct CDR3 sequences, about 28% seen once. Source: CD8+ T cells from cultured PBMCs, taken from culture after CMV antigen stimulation. All receptors come from a human donor in good health (CMV status not recorded). Some clones in this sample may be carry-over from other donors' samples.

The chain is built from TRBV19 and TRBJ2-6; no firm D call. Looked up from germline, CDR1 is LNHDA and CDR2 is SQIVND (reference sequence). CDR3 size: 15 residues. CDR3 DNA: TGTGGAACTTCCATTGGGTCTACCGGGGCCAACGTCCTGACTTTC. Translation: CGTSIGSTGANVLTF.

The table lists this clonotype with a few counts. V usage is TRBV4-1 and J usage is TRBJ2-1; 12 nucleotides match TRBD2. The J segment lost 4 bases and the V segment lost 4 bases, leaving 8 bases of the junction unmatched. This CDR3 is 17 amino acids long. Germline V lookup: CDR1 MGHRA, CDR2 YSYEKL. The CDR3 sequence is CASSLVGLAGKYNEQFF. The CDR3, as DNA: TGCGCCAGCAGCCTTGTTGGACTAGCGGGGAAGTACAATGAGCAGTTCTTC.

The V call is TRBV19, the J call TRBJ2-7, with unresolved D. CDR3 size: 18 residues. Trimming took off 0 bases at V and 0 bases at J, with 18 bases between the two ends. From germline, CDR1 is LNHDA and CDR2 SQIVND (reference sequence). CDR3 sequence (DNA): TGTGCCAGTAGTATAGATATTATAAAGGAGCACCTCTCCTACGAGCAGTACTTC. Translated: CASSIDIIKEHLSYEQYF.

This clonotype was seen many times. This chain links TRBV19 with TRBJ2-1; 8 nucleotides line up with TRBD2. The trim removed 0 bases at V and 4 bases at J, leaving 5 bases unmatched. The germline gives CDR1 LNHDA, CDR2 SQIVND (reference sequence). The CDR3 length is 16 residues. The CDR3, as DNA: TGTGCCAGTAGTATAGACGCGGGACTAGGTTACAATGAGCAGTTCTTC. It yields the protein CASSIDAGLGYNEQFF.

The J gene is TRBJ2-3, the V gene TRBV5-6; D might be TRBD1 or TRBD2, each matching 6 bases. Trimming took off 4 bases at V and 4 bases at J, with 16 bases between the two ends. Looked up from germline, CDR1 is SGHDT and CDR2 is YYEEEE. This CDR3 region has 15 residues. The CDR3 sequence is CASSRGFRGSDTQYF. In nucleotides, the CDR3 is TGTGCCAGCAGCCGGGGGTTCAGGGGTTCAGATACGCAGTATTTT.

This chain links TRBV28 with TRBJ1-5; weak D call: TRBD1 (6 bases). The CDR3 length is 14 residues. Trimming stripped 5 bases from V and 3 bases from J, with 11 bases between. Germline V gene lookup returns CDR1 MDHEN and CDR2 SYDVKM. The CDR3 nucleotides read TGTGCCAGCAGTAAGTCAGGGGACAATCAGCCCCAGCATTTT. Protein: CASSKSGDNQPQHF.

This clonotype has a handful of counts. This chain connects TRBV6-1 to TRBJ2-7; perhaps TRBD2 as D (7 bases). V was pared by 8 bases and J by 8 bases, with 13 bases between. The CDR3 runs to 11 residues. In germline, CDR1 is MNHNS, CDR2 SASEGT. The CDR3 here is CASGGASQQYF. The CDR3 coding sequence is TGTGCCAGCGGGGGGGCCTCGCAGCAGTACTTC.

The V gene is TRBV19, the J gene TRBJ2-1; 8 bases align to TRBD1. Germline V lookup: CDR1 LNHDA, CDR2 SQIVND (reference sequence). The CDR3 has 14 residues. J was trimmed by 8 bases and V by 3 bases; bases with no gene match: 6. This CDR3 is CASSISGQGYEQFF. CDR3 in DNA: TGTGCCAGTAGTATCTCTGGACAGGGTTATGAGCAGTTCTTC.

This clonotype was seen at least ten times. This chain links TRBV2 with TRBJ1-2; 7 nucleotides match TRBD1. Per the germline V gene, CDR1 is SNHLY and CDR2 is FYNNEI. The V segment lost 3 bases and the J segment 6 bases; nucleotides outside the gene matches: 4. CDR3 length: 13 residues. CDR3 in amino acids: CASSDQGGNGYTF. The CDR3 region has the DNA TGTGCCAGCAGTGACCAGGGGGGAAATGGCTACACCTTC. Full variable domain (missing parts from reference TRBV2 and TRBJ1-2): EPEVTQTPSHQVTQMGQEVILRCVPISNHLYFYWYRQILGQKVEFLVSFYNNEISEKSEIFDDQFSVERPDGSNFTLKIRSTKLEDSAMYFCASSDQGGNGYTFGSGTRLTVV.

This clonotype occurred a few times. The chain combines TRBV12-3 or TRBV12-4 with TRBJ2-5; weak D call: TRBD1 (5 bases). The CDR3 has 14 amino acids. Trimming stripped 3 bases from V and 1 base from J, with 9 bases between. As DNA, the CDR3 is TGTGCCAGCAGTTTGGGAAGGGGCCAAGAGACCCAGTACTTC. Protein: CASSLGRGQETQYF.

In this sample, this clonotype turned up a few times. V usage is TRBV28 and J usage is TRBJ2-2, with TRBD2 matching 8 bases. Looked up from germline, CDR1 is MDHEN and CDR2 is SYDVKM. The CDR3 has 17 residues. J gave up 0 bases and V 2 bases, and 5 bases lay outside the gene matches. CDR3 in DNA: TGTGCCAGCAGTTTAACAACCGGGGGGGCGAACACCGGGGAGCTGTTTTTT. This codes for CASSLTTGGANTGELFF.

This clonotype has more than one count but fewer than ten. This chain connects TRBV2 to TRBJ2-3; TRBD2 is a possible D gene (5 bases). Germline loops: CDR1 SNHLY, CDR2 FYNNEI. This CDR3 is built from 15 residues. V lost 3 bases and J 2 bases, leaving 12 bases between the germline ends. CDR3 DNA sequence: TGTGCCAGCAGTGATCCCGGGGTCGACACAGATACGCAGTATTTT. Translation gives CASSDPGVDTDTQYF.

The CDR3, as DNA: TGTGCCAGCAGCCCTTTCGGGGTTGAGGGGGAGACCCAGTACTTC. Translated: CASSPFGVEGETQYF. This rearrangement joins TRBV9 to TRBJ2-5; D is tentatively TRBD1 or TRBD2 (5 bases each). Trimming removed 4 bases from V and 5 bases from J, with 18 bases in between. The CDR3 totals 15 residues. CDR1 is SGDLS and CDR2 is YYNGEE in the germline V gene.

This clonotype was picked up one time. The genes are TRBV27 and TRBJ1-2, with TRBD1 matching over 7 bases. This CDR3 contains 15 residues. Germline loops: CDR1 MNHEY, CDR2 SMNVEV (reference sequence). The ends lost 4 bases at V and 3 bases at J; junction bases unmatched: 8. The CDR3 sequence: CASSWLAGGDYGYTF. Here the CDR3 DNA reads TGTGCCAGCAGTTGGTTAGCAGGGGGGGACTATGGCTACACCTTC.

The genes are TRBV25-1 and TRBJ2-1; no clear D. Germline V gene data show CDR1 as MGHDK and CDR2 as SYGVNS. Trimming removed 10 bases at V and 6 bases at J, with 13 bases between. The length of the CDR3 is 12 residues. The CDR3 nucleotides read TGTGCCACCTCACCAGGTGGCAATGAGCAGTTCTTC. Its translation: CATSPGGNEQFF.

This clonotype turned up a few times. DNA for the CDR3: TGTGCCAGCAGCTTCCCTGGGGCCAACGTCCTGACTTTC. It specifies CASSFPGANVLTF. This chain joins TRBV7-3 and TRBJ2-6; no clear D. This CDR3 spans 13 amino acids. From germline, CDR1 is SGHTA and CDR2 FQGTGA. V dropped 3 bases and J dropped 2 bases, with 2 bases sitting between them.

V gene TRBV7-6 combines with J gene TRBJ2-1; D remains unclear. CDR1 and CDR2 from the germline V gene are SGHVS and FNYEAQ. This CDR3 region has 14 residues. The V end lost 5 bases, the J end lost 2 bases, and 10 bases lay between the germline ends. The CDR3 region is CASSQDGTYNEQFF. In DNA, the CDR3 is TGTGCCAGCAGCCAAGACGGAACCTACAATGAGCAGTTCTTC. Looking up the rest from reference TRBV7-6 and TRBJ2-1 gives the full variable domain: GAGVSQSPRYKVTKRGQDVALRCDPISGHVSLYWYRQALGQGPEFLTYFNYEAQQDKSGLPNDRFSAERPEGSISTLTIQRTEQRDSAMYRCASSQDGTYNEQFFGPGTRLTVL.

The chain couples TRBV7-9 to TRBJ2-7, with 7 bases lining up with TRBD1. Germline V gene lookup returns CDR1 SEHNR and CDR2 FQNEAQ (reference sequence). The length of the CDR3 is 11 residues. V dropped 5 bases and J dropped 5; count of bases not matched to a gene: 0. CDR3 nucleotides: TGTGCCAGCAGCGGGACAGACGAGCAGTACTTC. Translating gives CASSGTDEQYF. The complete variable domain, with remaining parts taken from reference TRBV7-9 and TRBJ2-7, reads DTGVSQNPRHKITKRGQNVTFRCDPISEHNRLYWYRQTLGQGPEFLTYFQNEAQLEKSRLLSDRFSAERPKGSFSTLEIQRTEQGDSAMYLCASSGTDEQYFGPGTRLTVT.

The V and J genes are TRBV2 and TRBJ1-2; weak D call: TRBD1 (5 bases). The V gene lost 1 base and the J gene lost 2 bases, with 8 bases spanning the gap. The length of the CDR3 is 14 residues. CDR1 is SNHLY and CDR2 is FYNNEI in the germline V gene. The CDR3, as DNA: TGTGCCAGCAGTGAAGAGCAGGGAAACTATGGCTACACCTTC. It encodes CASSEEQGNYGYTF. The entire variable domain, with the rest obtained from reference TRBV2 and TRBJ1-2, is as follows: EPEVTQTPSHQVTQMGQEVILRCVPISNHLYFYWYRQILGQKVEFLVSFYNNEISEKSEIFDDQFSVERPDGSNFTLKIRSTKLEDSAMYFCASSEEQGNYGYTFGSGTRLTVV.

In its sample, this clonotype was seen a few times. This sequence joins TRBV6-2 or TRBV6-3 and TRBJ1-1; maybe TRBD1 (5 bases). The germline gives CDR1 MNHEY, CDR2 SVGEGT. This CDR3 has 14 amino acids. V was trimmed by 2 bases and J by 0 bases, leaving 7 bases between them. Here the CDR3 DNA reads TGTGCCAGCAGTTACGGGACCCTGAACACTGAAGCTTTCTTT. Its translation: CASSYGTLNTEAFF.

This clonotype was found a few times. The genes are TRBV10-1 and TRBJ1-5, with TRBD1 matching 8 bases. This CDR3 has 15 amino acids. After removal of 6 bases from V and 3 bases from J, the junction contained 7 bases not matched to a gene. Germline CDR1 WNHNN, CDR2 SYGVQD (reference sequence). CDR3 coding DNA: TGCGCCAGCAGCTCGACAGGGGCCGACAATCAGCCCCAGCATTTT. Its translation: CASSSTGADNQPQHF.